This T cell receptor beta chain was captured in a study of cytomegalovirus exposure and HLA in healthy donors. Study observations and caveats: The listing of 160 or so TCR beta chains classed them as cytomegalovirus-associated. The finding came from a later analysis; first-cohort TCR clusters tended to co-occur in the 130 or so validation repertoires.

There are 16 residues in the CDR3. V dropped 0 bases and J dropped 4; count of bases not matched to a gene: 5. Germline values: CDR1 MNHEY, CDR2 SMNVEV (reference sequence). Sequencing used immunoSEQ multiplex PCR; TCRdb keeps in-frame clones, though not all of them. The table shows some 290,000 clones, with approximately 88% occurring only once. Note on this clone: Its antigen is not known.

Donors were drawn from the approximately 120-subject validation cohort, separate from the approximately 670-subject first cohort. The sequencing input was PBMCs. The gene calls are TRBV27 and TRBJ1-2, with 10 bases aligning to TRBD1. This TCR was sampled from a man between 25 and 39 years old in good health and CMV-seronegative. This chain's CDR3 is CASSLSPTGGFYGYTF. The DNA of the CDR3 is TGTGCCAGCAGTTTATCCCCGACAGGGGGCTTCTATGGCTACACCTTC.